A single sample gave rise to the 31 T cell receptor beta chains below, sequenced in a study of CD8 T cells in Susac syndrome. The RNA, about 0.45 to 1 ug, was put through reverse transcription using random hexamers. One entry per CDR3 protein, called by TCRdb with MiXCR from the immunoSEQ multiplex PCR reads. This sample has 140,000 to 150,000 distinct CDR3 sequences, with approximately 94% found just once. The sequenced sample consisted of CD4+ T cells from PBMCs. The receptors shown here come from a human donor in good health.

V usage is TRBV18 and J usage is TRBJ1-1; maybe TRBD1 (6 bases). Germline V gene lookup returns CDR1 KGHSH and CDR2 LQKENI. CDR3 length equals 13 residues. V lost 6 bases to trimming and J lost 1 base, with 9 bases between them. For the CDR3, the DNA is TGTGCCAGCTCGTCACAGGGGAACACTGAAGCTTTCTTT. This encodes CASSSQGNTEAFF.

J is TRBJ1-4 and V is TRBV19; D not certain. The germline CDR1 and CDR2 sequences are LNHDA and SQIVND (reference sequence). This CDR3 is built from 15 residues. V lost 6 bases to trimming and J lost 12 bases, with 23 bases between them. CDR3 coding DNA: TGTGCCAGTAGCCCTCTATCACCCCTCGACGTACAACTGTTTTTT. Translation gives CASSPLSPLDVQLFF.

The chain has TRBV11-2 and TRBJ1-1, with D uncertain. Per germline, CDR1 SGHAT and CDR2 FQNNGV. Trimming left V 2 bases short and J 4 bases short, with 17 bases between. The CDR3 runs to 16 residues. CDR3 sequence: CASSLQGVTLATEAFF. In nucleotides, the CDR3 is TGTGCCAGCAGCTTACAAGGCGTCACGTTGGCCACTGAAGCTTTCTTT.

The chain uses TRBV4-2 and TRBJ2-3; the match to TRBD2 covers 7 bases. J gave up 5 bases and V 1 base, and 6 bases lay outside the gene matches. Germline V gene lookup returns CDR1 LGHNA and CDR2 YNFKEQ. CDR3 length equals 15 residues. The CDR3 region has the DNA TGTGCCAGCAGCCAAGCATCTTCTAGCGGAGATACGCAGTATTTT. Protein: CASSQASSSGDTQYF.

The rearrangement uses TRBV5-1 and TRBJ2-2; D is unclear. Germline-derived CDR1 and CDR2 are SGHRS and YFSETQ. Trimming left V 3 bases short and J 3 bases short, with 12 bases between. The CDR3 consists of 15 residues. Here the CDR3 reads CASSSTQTYTGELFF. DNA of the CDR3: TGCGCCAGCAGCTCCACACAAACCTACACCGGGGAGCTGTTTTTT.

Here the CDR3 DNA reads TGTGCCAGCAGTTACTCAACTTCTGGGTACGAGCAGTACTTC. Its translation: CASSYSTSGYEQYF. The chain couples TRBV6-5 to TRBJ2-7; D unclear. The germline V gene has CDR1 MNHEY and CDR2 SVGAGI. V shed 0 bases and J shed 4 bases, with 10 bases lying between them. This CDR3 has 14 amino acids.

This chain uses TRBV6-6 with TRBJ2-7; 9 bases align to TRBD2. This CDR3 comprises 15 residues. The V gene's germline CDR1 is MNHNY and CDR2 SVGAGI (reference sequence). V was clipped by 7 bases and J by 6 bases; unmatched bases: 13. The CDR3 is CASTLTSGYSGEQYF. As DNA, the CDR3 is TGTGCCAGCACCTTAACTAGCGGGTACTCCGGCGAGCAGTACTTC.

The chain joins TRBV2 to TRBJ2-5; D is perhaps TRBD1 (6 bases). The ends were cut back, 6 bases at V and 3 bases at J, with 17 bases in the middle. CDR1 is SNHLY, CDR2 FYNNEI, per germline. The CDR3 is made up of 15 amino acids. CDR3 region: CASRRGNHREETQYF. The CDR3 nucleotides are TGTGCCAGCAGGAGGGGGAACCACAGGGAAGAGACCCAGTACTTC.

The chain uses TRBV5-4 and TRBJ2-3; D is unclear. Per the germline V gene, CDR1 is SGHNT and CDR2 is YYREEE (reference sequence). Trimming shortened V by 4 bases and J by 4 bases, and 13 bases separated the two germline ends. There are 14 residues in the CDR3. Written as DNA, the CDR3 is TGTGCCAGCAGCCTGAGTTGGGTGGCAGATACGCAGTATTTT. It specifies CASSLSWVADTQYF. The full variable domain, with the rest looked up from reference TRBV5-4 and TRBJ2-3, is ETGVTQSPTHLIKTRGQQVTLRCSSQSGHNTVSWYQQALGQGPQFIFQYYREEENGRGNFPPRFSGLQFPNYSSELNVNALELDDSALYLCASSLSWVADTQYFGPGTRLTVL.

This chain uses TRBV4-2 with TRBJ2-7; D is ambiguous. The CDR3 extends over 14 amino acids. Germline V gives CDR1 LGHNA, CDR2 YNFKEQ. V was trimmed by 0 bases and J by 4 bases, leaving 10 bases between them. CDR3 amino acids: CASSQERLTYEQYF. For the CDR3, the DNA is TGTGCCAGCAGCCAAGAACGGTTAACTTACGAGCAGTACTTC.

CDR3 DNA: TGTGCCTGGAGTTACCGGGTGAATGAAAAACTGTTTTTT. Translated: CAWSYRVNEKLFF. V usage is TRBV30 and J usage is TRBJ1-4; D is unclear. CDR3 length: 13 residues. The germline gives CDR1 GTSNPN, CDR2 SVGIG (reference sequence). V lost 2 bases and J 5 bases, leaving 9 bases between the germline ends.

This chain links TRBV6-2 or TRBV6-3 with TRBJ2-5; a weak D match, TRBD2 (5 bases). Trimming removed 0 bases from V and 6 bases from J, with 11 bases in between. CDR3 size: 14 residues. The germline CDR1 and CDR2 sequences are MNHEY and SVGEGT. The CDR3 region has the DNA TGTGCCAGCAGTTACTCTCGGGGTACGAAGACCCAGTACTTC. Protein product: CASSYSRGTKTQYF.

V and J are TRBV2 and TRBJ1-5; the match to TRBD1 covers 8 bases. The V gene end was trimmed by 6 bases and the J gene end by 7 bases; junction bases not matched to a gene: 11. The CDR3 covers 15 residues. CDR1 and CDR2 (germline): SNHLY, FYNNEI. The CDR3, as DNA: TGTGCCAGCAGGGGAGACAGGGGCGAGGAGCAGCCCCAGCATTTT. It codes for CASRGDRGEEQPQHF.

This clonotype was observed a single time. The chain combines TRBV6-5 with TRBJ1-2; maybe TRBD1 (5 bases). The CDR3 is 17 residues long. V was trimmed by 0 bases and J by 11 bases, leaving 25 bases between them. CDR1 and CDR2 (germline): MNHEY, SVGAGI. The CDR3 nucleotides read TGTGCCAGCAGTTACTCAGGCAGGGTTTGGCCTATTATAGGATACACCTTC. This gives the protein CASSYSGRVWPIIGYTF.

CDR3: CASSTNRGAGTQYF. CDR3 nucleotide sequence: TGTGCCAGCAGCACCAACAGGGGAGCGGGGACCCAGTACTTC. The V and J genes are TRBV7-8 and TRBJ2-5, with D possibly being TRBD1 (7 bases). The CDR3 sequence is 14 residues long. The V end lost 5 bases, the J end lost 7 bases, and 17 bases lay between the germline ends. Germline loops: CDR1 SGHVS, CDR2 FQNEAQ.

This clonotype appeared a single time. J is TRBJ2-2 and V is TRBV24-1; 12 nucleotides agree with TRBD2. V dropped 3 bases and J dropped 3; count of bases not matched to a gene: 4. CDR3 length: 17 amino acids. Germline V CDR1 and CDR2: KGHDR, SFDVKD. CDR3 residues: CATSDPLAGGYTGELFF. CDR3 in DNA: TGTGCCACCAGTGATCCCCTAGCGGGAGGGTACACCGGGGAGCTGTTTTTT.

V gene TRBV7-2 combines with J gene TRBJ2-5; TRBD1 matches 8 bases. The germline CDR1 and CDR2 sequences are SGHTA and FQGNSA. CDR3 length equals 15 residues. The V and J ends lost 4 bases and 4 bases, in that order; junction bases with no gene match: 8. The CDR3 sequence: CASSSDRVAGETQYF. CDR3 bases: TGTGCCAGCAGCTCGGACAGGGTGGCAGGAGAGACCCAGTACTTC.

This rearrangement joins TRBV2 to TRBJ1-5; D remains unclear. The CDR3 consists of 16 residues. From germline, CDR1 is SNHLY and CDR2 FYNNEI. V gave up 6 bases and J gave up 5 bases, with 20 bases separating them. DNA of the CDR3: TGTGCCAGCAGATTAGGACGGACCTCTAATTATCAGCCCCAGCATTTT. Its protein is CASRLGRTSNYQPQHF. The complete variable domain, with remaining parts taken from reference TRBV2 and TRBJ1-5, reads EPEVTQTPSHQVTQMGQEVILRCVPISNHLYFYWYRQILGQKVEFLVSFYNNEISEKSEIFDDQFSVERPDGSNFTLKIRSTKLEDSAMYFCASRLGRTSNYQPQHFGDGTRLSIL.

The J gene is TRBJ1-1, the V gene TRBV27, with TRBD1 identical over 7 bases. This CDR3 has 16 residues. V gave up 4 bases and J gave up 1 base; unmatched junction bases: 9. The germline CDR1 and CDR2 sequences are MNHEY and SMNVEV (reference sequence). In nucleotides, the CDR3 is TGTGCCAGCAGTTCAGGGGGGGGCAGGAGGAACACTGAAGCTTTCTTT. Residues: CASSSGGGRRNTEAFF.

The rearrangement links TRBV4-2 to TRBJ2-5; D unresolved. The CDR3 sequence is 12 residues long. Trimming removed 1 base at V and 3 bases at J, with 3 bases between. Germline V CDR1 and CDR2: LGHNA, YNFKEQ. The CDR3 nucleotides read TGTGCCAGCAGCCAAGGGGAAGAGACCCAGTACTTC. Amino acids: CASSQGEETQYF.

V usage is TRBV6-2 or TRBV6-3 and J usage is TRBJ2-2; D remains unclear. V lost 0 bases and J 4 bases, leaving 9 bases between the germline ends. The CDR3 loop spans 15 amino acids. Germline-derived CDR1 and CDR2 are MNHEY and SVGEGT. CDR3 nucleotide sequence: TGTGCCAGCAGTTACTCGAGGTCAAGCACCGGGGAGCTGTTTTTT. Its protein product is CASSYSRSSTGELFF.

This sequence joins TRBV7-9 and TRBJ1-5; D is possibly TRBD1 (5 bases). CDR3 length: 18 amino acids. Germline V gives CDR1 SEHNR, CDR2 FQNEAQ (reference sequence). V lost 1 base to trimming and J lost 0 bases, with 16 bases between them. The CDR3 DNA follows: TGTGCCAGCAGCTTAGGGTTGGGCGACAGCTATAGCAATCAGCCCCAGCATTTT. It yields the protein CASSLGLGDSYSNQPQHF. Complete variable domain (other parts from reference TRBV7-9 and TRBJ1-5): DTGVSQNPRHKITKRGQNVTFRCDPISEHNRLYWYRQTLGQGPEFLTYFQNEAQLEKSRLLSDRFSAERPKGSFSTLEIQRTEQGDSAMYLCASSLGLGDSYSNQPQHFGDGTRLSIL.

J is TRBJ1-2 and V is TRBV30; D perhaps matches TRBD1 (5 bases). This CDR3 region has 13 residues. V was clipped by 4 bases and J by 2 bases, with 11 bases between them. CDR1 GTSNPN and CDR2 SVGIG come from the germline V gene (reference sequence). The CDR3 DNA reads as TGTGCCTGGATACGAGGGGTAAACTATGGCTACACCTTC. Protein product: CAWIRGVNYGYTF. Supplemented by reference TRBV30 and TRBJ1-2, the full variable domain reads SQTIHQWPATLVQPVGSPLSLECTVEGTSNPNLYWYRQAAGRGLQLLFYSVGIGQISSEVPQNLSASRPQDRQFILSSKKLLLSDSGFYLCAWIRGVNYGYTFGSGTRLTVV.

The CDR3 protein is CATRSPNAGELFF. For the CDR3, the DNA is TGTGCCACCAGAAGCCCAAACGCCGGGGAGCTGTTTTTT. The V call is TRBV24-1, the J call TRBJ2-2; D ambiguous. The V and J ends lost 7 bases and 6 bases respectively, with 11 bases between them. The germline gives CDR1 KGHDR, CDR2 SFDVKD. The CDR3 spans 13 residues.

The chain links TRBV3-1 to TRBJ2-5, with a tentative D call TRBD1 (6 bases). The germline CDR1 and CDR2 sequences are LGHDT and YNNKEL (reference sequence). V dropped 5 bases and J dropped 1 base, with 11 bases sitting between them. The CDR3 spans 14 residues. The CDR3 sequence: CASSFRTAQETQYF. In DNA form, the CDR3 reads TGTGCCAGCAGCTTTCGGACAGCCCAAGAGACCCAGTACTTC.

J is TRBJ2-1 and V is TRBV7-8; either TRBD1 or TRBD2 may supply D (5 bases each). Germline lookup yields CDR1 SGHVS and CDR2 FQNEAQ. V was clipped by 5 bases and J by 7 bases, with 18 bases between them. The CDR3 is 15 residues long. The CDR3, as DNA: TGTGCCAGCAGCATTACAGGATCACGAGGGAATGAGCAGTTCTTC. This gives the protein CASSITGSRGNEQFF. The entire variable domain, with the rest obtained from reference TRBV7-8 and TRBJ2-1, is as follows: GAGVSQSPRYKVAKRGQDVALRCDPISGHVSLFWYQQALGQGPEFLTYFQNEAQLDKSGLPSDRFFAERPEGSVSTLKIQRTQQEDSAVYLCASSITGSRGNEQFFGPGTRLTVL.

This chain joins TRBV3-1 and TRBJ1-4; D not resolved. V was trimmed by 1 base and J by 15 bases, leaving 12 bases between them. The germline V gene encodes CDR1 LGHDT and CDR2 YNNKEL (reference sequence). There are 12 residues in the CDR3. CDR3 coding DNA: TGTGCCAGCAGCCAAGGCCCGGGCCCTTTGTTTTTT. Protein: CASSQGPGPLFF.

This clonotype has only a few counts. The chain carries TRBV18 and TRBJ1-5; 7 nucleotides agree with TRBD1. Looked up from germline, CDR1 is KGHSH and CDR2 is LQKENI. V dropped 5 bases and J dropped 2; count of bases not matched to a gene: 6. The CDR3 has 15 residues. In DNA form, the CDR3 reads TGTGCCAGCTCAGAGGGGGCTGGGGGCAATCAGCCCCAGCATTTT. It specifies CASSEGAGGNQPQHF. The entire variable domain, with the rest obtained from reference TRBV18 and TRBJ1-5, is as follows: NAGVMQNPRHLVRRRGQEARLRCSPMKGHSHVYWYRQLPEEGLKFMVYLQKENIIDESGMPKERFSAEFPKEGPSILRIQQVVRGDSAAYFCASSEGAGGNQPQHFGDGTRLSIL.

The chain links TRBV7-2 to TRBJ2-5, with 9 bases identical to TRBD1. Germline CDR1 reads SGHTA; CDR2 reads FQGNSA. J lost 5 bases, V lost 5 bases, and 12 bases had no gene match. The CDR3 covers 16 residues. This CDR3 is CASSRGLHRGLETQYF. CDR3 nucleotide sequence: TGTGCCAGCAGCCGGGGTTTACACAGGGGGCTTGAGACCCAGTACTTC. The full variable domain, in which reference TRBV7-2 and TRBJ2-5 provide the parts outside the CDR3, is GAGVSQSPSNKVTEKGKDVELRCDPISGHTALYWYRQSLGQGLEFLIYFQGNSAPDKSGLPSDRFSAERTGGSVSTLTIQRTQQEDSAVYLCASSRGLHRGLETQYFGPGTRLLVL.

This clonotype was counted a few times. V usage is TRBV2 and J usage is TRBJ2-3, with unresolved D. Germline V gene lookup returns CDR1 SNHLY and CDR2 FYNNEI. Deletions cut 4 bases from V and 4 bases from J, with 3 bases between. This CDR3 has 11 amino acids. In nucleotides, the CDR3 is TGTGCCAGCAGTGTTGCAGATACGCAGTATTTT. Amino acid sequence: CASSVADTQYF. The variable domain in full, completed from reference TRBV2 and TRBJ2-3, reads EPEVTQTPSHQVTQMGQEVILRCVPISNHLYFYWYRQILGQKVEFLVSFYNNEISEKSEIFDDQFSVERPDGSNFTLKIRSTKLEDSAMYFCASSVADTQYFGPGTRLTVL.

The CDR3 DNA is TGTGCCAGCAGCGGACAGGGGTACTATGGCTACACCTTC. Translation gives CASSGQGYYGYTF. V and J are TRBV12-3 or TRBV12-4 and TRBJ1-2; 9 positions match TRBD1. The ends lost 6 bases at V and 3 bases at J; junction bases unmatched: 2. The CDR3 is made up of 13 amino acids.